These 7 T cell receptor beta chains were all obtained from the same sample, sequenced in a study of cytotoxic CD8 clonotypes in ibrutinib-treated CLL. Some clones are missing from TCRdb's copy, which holds only in-frame ones; the method was immunoSEQ multiplex PCR. The sample has about 89,000 clones, 70% to 85% seen once. The source was PBMCs, collected after 12 months of ibrutinib treatment. The origin of the receptors is a human donor with chronic lymphocytic leukemia.

The chain couples TRBV20-1 to TRBJ2-1; no clear D. The germline CDR1 and CDR2 sequences are DFQATT and SNEGSKA (reference sequence). Trimming pared 5 bases from V and 9 bases from J, leaving 11 bases between. This CDR3 region has 11 residues. The CDR3 nucleotides read TGCAGTGCTCTAATACGTTTTGAGCAGTTCTTC. It codes for CSALIRFEQFF.

V is TRBV5-4 and J is TRBJ2-3; 16 bases match TRBD2. Germline assignment: CDR1 SGHNT and CDR2 YYREEE (reference sequence). J gave up 0 bases and V 2 bases, and 9 bases lay outside the gene matches. This CDR3 spans 20 amino acids. CDR3: CASSFPGLAGGPSSTDTQYF. DNA of the CDR3: TGTGCCAGCAGCTTTCCGGGACTAGCGGGGGGGCCAAGTAGCACAGATACGCAGTATTTT.

This chain's CDR3 is CASRLWGRGQPQHF. CDR3 DNA: TGTGCCAGCAGGCTGTGGGGGAGAGGTCAGCCCCAGCATTTT. This rearrangement joins TRBV14 to TRBJ1-5; D possibly corresponds to TRBD1 (5 bases). Germline values: CDR1 SGHDN, CDR2 FVKESK. The CDR3 contains 14 residues. V dropped 6 bases and J dropped 6 bases, with 15 bases sitting between them.

V gene TRBV7-6 combines with J gene TRBJ1-6; D is perhaps TRBD1 (5 bases). The V and J ends lost 5 bases and 7 bases respectively, with 12 bases between them. The CDR3 spans 14 residues. Germline V CDR1 and CDR2: SGHVS, FNYEAQ. This CDR3 is CASSHSGRNSPLHF. The CDR3, as DNA: TGTGCCAGCAGCCATTCGGGGCGGAATTCACCCCTCCACTTT.

This clone was detected only once. CDR3 DNA: TGTGCCAGCAGTGTTCAGGATACGCAGTATTTT. This encodes CASSVQDTQYF. The V and J genes are TRBV6-1 and TRBJ2-3, with D unclear. Trimming cost V 4 bases and J 6 bases, with 5 bases left between them. The CDR3 is 11 residues long. Germline V gene lookup returns CDR1 MNHNS and CDR2 SASEGT.

V and J are TRBV29-1 and TRBJ1-1; tentative D call: TRBD1 (6 bases). Trimming took 5 bases from V and 11 from J, leaving 24 bases between them. In germline, CDR1 is SQVTM, CDR2 ANQGSEA. CDR3 length equals 14 residues. In nucleotides, the CDR3 is TGCAGCGTTACCGACAGGTTAGGGGCACTGTTTGCTTTCTTT. Encoded protein: CSVTDRLGALFAFF.

The V call is TRBV4-2, the J call TRBJ2-2, with D unclear. V was cut by 1 base and J by 5 bases, with 5 bases left in between. CDR3 size: 13 residues. Germline V gene sequence: CDR1 LGHNA, CDR2 YNFKEQ. The CDR3, as DNA: TGTGCCAGCAGCCAAGCCCTAACCGGGGAGCTGTTTTTT. As protein: CASSQALTGELFF.